These 24 T cell receptor beta chains were all obtained from the same sample, sequenced in a study of T cell clones after liver transplantation. Repertoires were generated with immunoSEQ multiplex PCR, while TCRdb's copy carries only in-frame clones and drops some. The data show tens of thousands of clones, more than 90% seen once. Sequencing was performed on CD4+ T cells from blood, taken before liver transplant. The receptor set was obtained from a human donor who received a liver transplant.

The J gene is TRBJ2-2, the V gene TRBV9; the D is unclear. Germline CDR1 SGDLS, CDR2 YYNGEE. CDR3 length: 12 residues. The V and J ends lost 0 bases and 7 bases respectively, with 4 bases between them. CDR3: CASSVAVGELFF. Here the CDR3 DNA reads TGTGCCAGCAGCGTAGCAGTCGGGGAGCTGTTTTTT.

The V and J genes are TRBV9 and TRBJ2-5; D remains unclear. Germline-derived CDR1 and CDR2 are SGDLS and YYNGEE. The V end lost 1 base, the J end lost 5 bases, and 15 bases lay between the germline ends. CDR3 length equals 15 residues. The CDR3 DNA is TGTGCCAGCAGCGTATCGGCAGCTCCCAGGGAGACCCAGTACTTC. Residues: CASSVSAAPRETQYF.

This chain uses TRBV9 with TRBJ1-4; 11 bases align to TRBD1. With 0 bases clipped from V and 7 bases from J, the junction kept 8 bases outside the gene matches. This CDR3 spans 17 amino acids. Germline CDR1 SGDLS, CDR2 YYNGEE. CDR3: CASSVATGQGEGEKLFF. CDR3 DNA: TGTGCCAGCAGCGTAGCTACGGGACAGGGGGAAGGTGAAAAACTGTTTTTT.

The chain is built from TRBV5-4 and TRBJ2-7, with 7 nucleotides matching TRBD1. Germline assignment: CDR1 SGHNT and CDR2 YYREEE (reference sequence). Trimming removed 4 bases from V and 6 bases from J; junction bases left unmatched: 10. This CDR3 comprises 14 residues. The CDR3 nucleotides read TGTGCCAGCAGCCCGAGGGGGCGGATAGGCGAGCAGTACTTC. It encodes CASSPRGRIGEQYF. Together with reference TRBV5-4 and TRBJ2-7, the CDR3 gives the full variable domain: ETGVTQSPTHLIKTRGQQVTLRCSSQSGHNTVSWYQQALGQGPQFIFQYYREEENGRGNFPPRFSGLQFPNYSSELNVNALELDDSALYLCASSPRGRIGEQYFGPGTRLTVT.

J is TRBJ2-5 and V is TRBV2, with 8 bases lining up with TRBD1. The CDR3 covers 12 residues. Trimming cost V 6 bases and J 4 bases; bases outside gene matches: 1. Germline values: CDR1 SNHLY, CDR2 FYNNEI. The CDR3 here is CASRDRGETQYF. The CDR3 DNA reads as TGTGCCAGCAGAGACAGGGGAGAGACCCAGTACTTC.

The V call is TRBV5-4, the J call TRBJ2-1; 11 bases map to TRBD2. V gave up 4 bases and J gave up 2 bases; unmatched junction bases: 5. The CDR3 is 16 amino acids. CDR1 SGHNT and CDR2 YYREEE come from the germline V gene (reference sequence). CDR3 loop: CASSHKTSGTYNEQFF. The DNA of the CDR3 is TGTGCCAGCAGCCACAAGACTAGCGGGACCTACAATGAGCAGTTCTTC. The full variable domain, with the rest looked up from reference TRBV5-4 and TRBJ2-1, is ETGVTQSPTHLIKTRGQQVTLRCSSQSGHNTVSWYQQALGQGPQFIFQYYREEENGRGNFPPRFSGLQFPNYSSELNVNALELDDSALYLCASSHKTSGTYNEQFFGPGTRLTVL.

This chain connects TRBV7-9 to TRBJ2-1; D not resolved. Germline lookup yields CDR1 SEHNR and CDR2 FQNEAQ (reference sequence). With 0 bases removed from V and 6 bases from J, the gap between germline ends came to 9 bases. The CDR3 has 14 amino acids. The CDR3 loop reads CASSLALASNEQFF. The CDR3, as DNA: TGTGCCAGCAGCTTAGCCCTTGCTAGCAATGAGCAGTTCTTC.

V and J are TRBV18 and TRBJ2-7; maybe TRBD2 (5 bases). Germline-derived CDR1 and CDR2 are KGHSH and LQKENI. This CDR3 has 15 residues. V lost 3 bases and J lost 4, with 16 bases in between. CDR3 nucleotide sequence: TGTGCCAGCTCACCGGCGGGCCAGGTTGCGTACGAGCAGTACTTC. It is translated as CASSPAGQVAYEQYF.

V is TRBV30 and J is TRBJ2-3, with 10 bases matching TRBD2. J was trimmed by 0 bases and V by 2 bases; bases with no gene match: 5. The CDR3 runs to 16 residues. The germline gives CDR1 GTSNPN, CDR2 SVGIG (reference sequence). CDR3 sequence: CAWSPGLATSTDTQYF. For the CDR3, the DNA is TGTGCCTGGAGTCCGGGACTAGCGACCAGCACAGATACGCAGTATTTT.

The chain employs TRBV21-1 and TRBJ2-7. TRBV21-1 is a recognized pseudogene. There are 15 residues in the CDR3. The CDR3 reads CASSTKTQLTYEQYF. CDR3 sequence (DNA): TGTGCCAGCAGTACAAAGACGCAGCTAACCTACGAGCAGTACTTC.

The chain has TRBV7-6 and TRBJ1-1; D uncertain. CDR3 length equals 18 residues. V lost 1 base and J lost 4, with 22 bases in between. Germline V gene lookup returns CDR1 SGHVS and CDR2 FNYEAQ. CDR3 protein: CASSLDTRESWRSTEAFF. The CDR3 DNA reads as TGTGCCAGCAGCTTAGATACAAGGGAGTCCTGGAGGAGCACTGAAGCTTTCTTT.

The chain is built from TRBV25-1 and TRBJ2-3; tentatively, D is TRBD1 or TRBD2 (5 bases each). Trimming took 7 bases from V and 1 from J, leaving 12 bases between them. This CDR3 has 14 amino acids. Per the germline V gene, CDR1 is MGHDK and CDR2 is SYGVNS. The CDR3 sequence is CASTFGTGTDTQYF. CDR3 DNA sequence: TGTGCCAGCACTTTCGGGACGGGCACAGATACGCAGTATTTT.

The chain carries TRBV10-2 and TRBJ2-5; D is perhaps TRBD1 or TRBD2 (6 bases each). The CDR3 is 14 residues long. Trimming cost V 3 bases and J 4 bases, with 12 bases left between them. Germline lookup yields CDR1 WSHSY and CDR2 SAAADI. CDR3 loop: CASSDGGRRETQYF. The CDR3 bases are TGCGCCAGCAGTGACGGGGGCAGGCGAGAGACCCAGTACTTC.

The V and J genes are TRBV5-1 and TRBJ1-1; weak D call: TRBD1 (6 bases). The CDR3 sequence is 14 residues long. CDR1 is SGHRS and CDR2 is YFSETQ in the germline V gene. V lost 0 bases to trimming and J lost 4 bases, with 10 bases between them. The CDR3 loop reads CASSLEGGGTEAFF. The CDR3 DNA follows: TGCGCCAGCAGCTTGGAGGGGGGTGGCACTGAAGCTTTCTTT.

The CDR3 reads CAWSENYQGAGYTF. The CDR3 nucleotides read TGTGCCTGGAGTGAAAATTATCAGGGAGCGGGCTACACCTTC. The chain recombines TRBV30 with TRBJ1-2, with D possibly matching TRBD1 (5 bases). CDR3 length equals 14 residues. The ends were cut back, 1 base at V and 8 bases at J, with 17 bases in the middle. Germline CDR1 GTSNPN, CDR2 SVGIG (reference sequence).

This clone occurred once. V usage is TRBV4-1 and J usage is TRBJ2-3; 7 bases are shared with TRBD1. V lost 5 bases, J lost 3 bases, and 17 bases stayed unmatched. The germline gives CDR1 MGHRA, CDR2 YSYEKL. The CDR3 is 18 amino acids. In nucleotides, the CDR3 is TGCGCCAGCAGCTTAAGAGACCCGACAGGGTTAGTGACAGATACGCAGTATTTT. Its protein product is CASSLRDPTGLVTDTQYF.

This rearrangement joins TRBV5-1 to TRBJ2-5; 7 bases map to TRBD2. Per germline, CDR1 SGHRS and CDR2 YFSETQ. This CDR3 region has 14 residues. Losses at the gene ends were 6 bases for V and 5 bases for J; bases not matched to a gene: 10. The CDR3 DNA reads TGCGCCAGCAAGCCAGGACTGGGAGGGGAGACCCAGTACTTC. Its translation is CASKPGLGGETQYF.

This chain uses TRBV7-9 with TRBJ2-2; D ambiguous. This CDR3 comprises 14 residues. With 5 bases removed from V and 0 bases from J, the gap between germline ends came to 7 bases. Germline V CDR1 and CDR2: SEHNR, FQNEAQ (reference sequence). CDR3 sequence reads: CASSPPPNTGELFF. The CDR3 region has the DNA TGTGCCAGCAGCCCACCCCCGAACACCGGGGAGCTGTTTTTT.

This clone has a handful of counts. The J gene is TRBJ2-7, the V gene TRBV5-6, with D hard to call. The CDR3 sequence is 14 residues long. Germline lookup yields CDR1 SGHDT and CDR2 YYEEEE. Trimming pared 2 bases from V and 2 bases from J, leaving 11 bases between. CDR3 residues: CASSFGTRTYEQYF. Written as DNA, the CDR3 is TGTGCCAGCAGCTTTGGCACCCGGACCTACGAGCAGTACTTC.

The chain is built from TRBV6-5 and TRBJ2-7; no clear D. This CDR3 comprises 15 residues. Between the trimmed V and J ends, which lost 0 bases and 0 bases, there was a span of 9 bases. Germline V CDR1 and CDR2: MNHEY, SVGAGI. The CDR3 DNA sequence: TGTGCCAGCAGTTACTCGCCGGGCAGCTCCTACGAGCAGTACTTC. Translated, it gives CASSYSPGSSYEQYF.

V gene TRBV7-9 combines with J gene TRBJ2-3; D perhaps matches TRBD1 (5 bases). The germline gives CDR1 SEHNR, CDR2 FQNEAQ (reference sequence). This CDR3 is 15 amino acids long. The V and J ends lost 1 base and 2 bases respectively, with 10 bases between them. DNA of the CDR3: TGTGCCAGCAGCTTAGTTAGGGGCCACACAGATACGCAGTATTTT. Encoded protein: CASSLVRGHTDTQYF. Full variable domain (remainder filled in from reference TRBV7-9 and TRBJ2-3): DTGVSQNPRHKITKRGQNVTFRCDPISEHNRLYWYRQTLGQGPEFLTYFQNEAQLEKSRLLSDRFSAERPKGSFSTLEIQRTEQGDSAMYLCASSLVRGHTDTQYFGPGTRLTVL.

The chain combines TRBV11-3 with TRBJ2-3; unclear D gene. Trimming shortened V by 5 bases and J by 0 bases, and 9 bases separated the two germline ends. Germline V gene sequence: CDR1 SGHNT, CDR2 YENEEA. CDR3 length: 14 residues. The CDR3 nucleotides read TGTGCCAGCAGCACCAGCGCTAGCACAGATACGCAGTATTTT. Its protein is CASSTSASTDTQYF.

The gene calls are TRBV15 and TRBJ1-5, with 12 bases aligning to TRBD1. This CDR3 is built from 15 residues. V lost 1 base to trimming and J lost 11 bases; unmatched junction nucleotides: 6. Germline loops: CDR1 LNHNV, CDR2 YYDKDF (reference sequence). The CDR3 DNA reads as TGTGCCACCAGCAGAGCGGGGACAGGGGGCATGACCCAGCATTTT. This translates into CATSRAGTGGMTQHF.

The V gene is TRBV11-1, the J gene TRBJ1-2, with D possibly TRBD1 on 5 matching bases. Per germline, CDR1 SGHAT and CDR2 FQDESV (reference sequence). The V end lost 2 bases, the J end lost 2 bases, and 12 bases lay between the germline ends. This CDR3 is 15 amino acids long. The CDR3 DNA reads TGTGCCAGCAGCTTATCAGGGTTCCAAAACTATGGCTACACCTTC. Protein product: CASSLSGFQNYGYTF.